The 18 T cell receptor beta chains presented below share a single source sample, sequenced in a study of blood T cell repertoires in COVID-19. Measured with immunoSEQ multiplex PCR; TCRdb has only the in-frame clones, and not every one. The sample has some 140,000 clones, nearly 80% seen once. Specimen: peripheral blood. Receptor source: a man aged 80 or over with acute or convalescent COVID-19.

This chain links TRBV7-6 with TRBJ2-3; 7 nucleotides match TRBD2. This CDR3 has 18 residues. Germline values: CDR1 SGHVS, CDR2 FNYEAQ. V trimming: 1 base; J trimming: 4 bases; junction bases outside the gene matches: 14. CDR3 bases: TGTGCCAGCAGCTTAGGGGCAAGCGGGGACTCCCGCGCAGATACGCAGTATTTT. Protein: CASSLGASGDSRADTQYF.

This chain links TRBV4-3 with TRBJ2-7; 11 nucleotides line up with TRBD1. CDR1 LGHNA and CDR2 YSLEER come from the germline V gene. The CDR3 runs 14 residues. The trim removed 0 bases at V and 6 bases at J, leaving 1 base unmatched. The CDR3 loop is CASSQEGTGGEQYF. CDR3 nucleotide sequence: TGCGCCAGCAGCCAAGAGGGGACAGGGGGCGAGCAGTACTTC.

The CDR3 nucleotides are TGTGCCAGCAGTACAGGGTCTGGGGCCAACGTCCTGACTTTC. This translates into CASSTGSGANVLTF. The V and J genes are TRBV27 and TRBJ2-6; D is perhaps TRBD1 (6 bases). Per germline, CDR1 MNHEY and CDR2 SMNVEV (reference sequence). The ends were cut back, 5 bases at V and 1 base at J, with 6 bases in the middle. This CDR3 comprises 14 residues.

The chain combines TRBV30 with TRBJ2-7, with TRBD1 identical over 12 bases. Unmatched junction bases numbered 4, after V lost 6 bases and J lost 4 bases. The CDR3 runs 13 residues. Germline V lookup: CDR1 GTSNPN, CDR2 SVGIG (reference sequence). For the CDR3, the DNA is TGTGCCTGCCCGGGACAGGGGGCGTACGAGCAGTACTTC. This codes for CACPGQGAYEQYF.

A few counts support this clone. This chain joins TRBV3-1 (or the pseudogene TRBV3-2) and TRBJ1-4; tentative D call: TRBD1 (5 bases). The CDR3 loop spans 16 amino acids. V lost 4 bases, J lost 0 bases, and 12 bases lay in between. The germline V gene encodes CDR1 LGHDT and CDR2 YNNKEL (reference sequence). CDR3 residues: CASSPWTTATNEKLFF. CDR3 coding DNA: TGTGCCAGCAGCCCTTGGACAACTGCAACTAATGAAAAACTGTTTTTT.

V and J are TRBV11-2 and TRBJ1-1; the match to TRBD1 covers 10 bases. The V and J ends lost 5 bases and 5 bases, in that order; junction bases with no gene match: 8. Germline CDR1 and CDR2: SGHAT and FQNNGV. This CDR3 is 15 amino acids long. The CDR3 bases are TGTGCCAGCAGCCCGTTGGACAGGGGGTGGACTGAAGCTTTCTTT. This encodes CASSPLDRGWTEAFF.

The chain has TRBV19 and TRBJ2-3, with D tentatively TRBD2 (5 bases). Trimming removed 6 bases from V and 4 bases from J, with 20 bases in between. Germline loops: CDR1 LNHDA, CDR2 SQIVND (reference sequence). The CDR3 spans 16 residues. This chain's CDR3 is CASSPLASPAADTQYF. The CDR3 DNA reads TGTGCCAGTAGCCCCTTGGCTAGCCCGGCGGCAGATACGCAGTATTTT.

CDR3 in amino acids: CASSWDIQETQYF. The DNA of the CDR3 is TGTGCCAGCAGCTGGGACATACAAGAGACCCAGTACTTC. This sequence joins TRBV11-1 and TRBJ2-5; possibly TRBD1 for D (6 bases). The CDR3 spans 13 residues. The germline CDR1 and CDR2 sequences are SGHAT and FQDESV (reference sequence). V dropped 4 bases and J dropped 2 bases, with 8 bases sitting between them.

The V and J genes are TRBV4-3 and TRBJ2-7; TRBD2 matches at 8 bases. The CDR3 covers 17 residues. Germline V gene sequence: CDR1 LGHNA, CDR2 YSLEER. J was trimmed by 4 bases and V by 0 bases; bases with no gene match: 11. The CDR3 DNA sequence: TGCGCCAGCAGCCAAGACCCCTACGGGGGGGCTGTTTACGAGCAGTACTTC. Translation: CASSQDPYGGAVYEQYF.

This clone was observed a few times. The chain uses TRBV10-2 and TRBJ2-7, with D unclear. CDR3 length: 14 amino acids. The ends were cut back, 4 bases at V and 6 bases at J, with 16 bases in the middle. CDR1 is WSHSY and CDR2 is SAAADI in the germline V gene. The CDR3 protein is CASSVSSTISEQYV. The CDR3, as DNA: TGCGCCAGCAGTGTCAGTTCGACAATCTCCGAGCAGTACGTC.

This chain links TRBV18 with TRBJ1-1; 9 positions match TRBD1. The germline CDR1 and CDR2 sequences are KGHSH and LQKENI. The V and J ends lost 5 bases and 8 bases, in that order; junction bases with no gene match: 21. The CDR3 has 18 amino acids. The CDR3 DNA sequence: TGTGCCAGCTCAATCCTCGGCCCGGGACAGGGAAAACCCAGCGAAGCTTTCTTT. Translation gives CASSILGPGQGKPSEAFF.

This sequence joins TRBV11-3 and TRBJ2-1, with D perhaps TRBD2 (6 bases). V gave up 3 bases and J gave up 5 bases, with 11 bases separating them. The CDR3 is 14 amino acids. CDR1 and CDR2 from the germline V gene are SGHNT and YENEEA. CDR3 amino acids: CASSFGGSNNEQFF. DNA for the CDR3: TGTGCCAGCAGCTTCGGGGGTAGCAACAATGAGCAGTTCTTC.

The V call is TRBV10-3, the J call TRBJ2-2; D is possibly TRBD1 (6 bases). Germline-derived CDR1 and CDR2 are ENHRY and SYGVKD. Trimming took off 10 bases at V and 6 bases at J, with 9 bases between the two ends. This CDR3 spans 11 amino acids. DNA for the CDR3: TGTGCCACCGGGACATCCGGGGAGCTGTTTTTT. Translated, it gives CATGTSGELFF.

The chain employs TRBV5-1 and TRBJ1-2; D gene unclear. Trimming took 0 bases from V and 0 from J, leaving 6 bases between them. The CDR3 loop spans 14 amino acids. Per germline, CDR1 SGHRS and CDR2 YFSETQ. CDR3 sequence (DNA): TGCGCCAGCAGCTTGGGGTCAGCTAACTATGGCTACACCTTC. Its translation: CASSLGSANYGYTF.

The rearrangement links TRBV30 to TRBJ1-2; the match to TRBD1 covers 7 bases. The CDR3 covers 13 residues. Germline CDR1 reads GTSNPN; CDR2 reads SVGIG (reference sequence). J gave up 4 bases and V 3 bases, and 5 bases lay outside the gene matches. In DNA, the CDR3 is TGTGCCTGGAGGGGACAGCAGACCTATGGCTACACCTTC. This translates into CAWRGQQTYGYTF.

The count of this clone is one. The V gene is TRBV6-1, the J gene TRBJ1-5, with TRBD1 matching over 9 bases. The junction had 2 bases not matched to a gene; V was cut back by 1 base and J by 4 bases. CDR1 and CDR2 from the germline V gene are MNHNS and SASEGT. This CDR3 spans 15 amino acids. CDR3 protein: CASSEVQGANQPQHF. Written as DNA, the CDR3 is TGTGCCAGCAGTGAAGTACAGGGGGCGAATCAGCCCCAGCATTTT.

This chain links TRBV7-9 with TRBJ1-5, with D perhaps TRBD1 (5 bases). Germline V gene lookup returns CDR1 SEHNR and CDR2 FQNEAQ (reference sequence). The CDR3 is made up of 14 amino acids. Between the trimmed V and J ends, which lost 3 bases and 7 bases, there was a span of 13 bases. In DNA, the CDR3 is TGTGCCAGCAGCTTGGGTCCAGGGCCCCAGCCCCAGCATTTT. Translating gives CASSLGPGPQPQHF.

V usage is TRBV2 and J usage is TRBJ1-1; no definite D call. Germline lookup yields CDR1 SNHLY and CDR2 FYNNEI. V was cut by 6 bases and J by 5 bases, with 13 bases left in between. This CDR3 contains 13 residues. The CDR3 reads CASSRDLRTEAFF. CDR3 sequence (DNA): TGTGCCAGCAGCCGGGATCTTCGGACTGAAGCTTTCTTT.